These 7 T cell receptor beta chains share one sample of origin, sequenced in a study of shared clonotypes between healthy human individuals. CD8 cells classed as naive were CD45RO-negative and positively selected for CCR7, excluding terminally differentiated effector memory CD45RA+ cells. The protocol was immunoSEQ multiplex PCR, while the TCRdb copy is restricted to in-frame clones and leaves out a portion. This table holds some 580,000 clones, about 98% found once. Material for sequencing was naive CD8+ T cells sorted from blood. The receptors derive from a man under 40 in good health.

This clone was seen once. The genes are TRBV10-2 and TRBJ2-7; possible D gene TRBD1, 6 bases. The CDR3 has 15 residues. V was clipped by 2 bases and J by 5 bases, with 16 bases between them. Germline loops: CDR1 WSHSY, CDR2 SAAADI. The CDR3 sequence is CASSERVQGSHEQYF. The CDR3 DNA sequence: TGCGCCAGCAGTGAGAGAGTACAGGGCAGCCACGAGCAGTACTTC.

The chain uses TRBV25-1 and TRBJ2-7, with TRBD2 identical over 7 bases. V trimming: 1 base; J trimming: 2 bases; junction bases outside the gene matches: 5. This CDR3 has 15 residues. The V gene's germline CDR1 is MGHDK and CDR2 SYGVNS. This CDR3 is CASSELGEGPYEQYF. Here the CDR3 DNA reads TGTGCCAGCAGTGAATTGGGGGAGGGCCCCTACGAGCAGTACTTC.

V is TRBV10-3 and J is TRBJ2-2, with 10 nucleotides matching TRBD2. The germline gives CDR1 ENHRY, CDR2 SYGVKD. The CDR3 consists of 14 residues. CDR3 residues: CASRTSGYTGELFF. CDR3 DNA: TGTGCATCCCGGACTAGCGGATACACCGGGGAGCTGTTTTTT.

The gene calls are TRBV4-1 and TRBJ2-7; no clear D gene. The length of the CDR3 is 13 residues. V lost 0 bases to trimming and J lost 6 bases, with 9 bases between them. Per germline, CDR1 MGHRA and CDR2 YSYEKL. The DNA for the CDR3 is TGCGCCAGCAGCCAAGATAATCCCAGCGAGCAGTACTTC. It codes for CASSQDNPSEQYF.

The rearrangement links TRBV10-3 to TRBJ2-7; TRBD1 might be the D (5 bases). V shed 6 bases and J shed 4 bases, with 16 bases lying between them. The CDR3 is 14 amino acids. Germline CDR1 ENHRY, CDR2 SYGVKD. The CDR3 spells CAISLTSQGYEQYF. The CDR3 nucleotides read TGTGCCATCAGCCTAACCTCCCAGGGTTACGAGCAGTACTTC.

This rearrangement joins TRBV27 to TRBJ1-1; the D is unclear. V lost 4 bases and J lost 2, with 11 bases in between. The CDR3 totals 14 residues. CDR1 and CDR2 from the germline V gene are MNHEY and SMNVEV (reference sequence). CDR3 bases: TGTGCCAGCAGTTCCTCTCGGGGTAACACTGAAGCTTTCTTT. As protein: CASSSSRGNTEAFF.

The V and J genes are TRBV28 and TRBJ2-5; no clear D. CDR3 length equals 15 residues. The V end was cut by 1 base, the J end by 1 base, with 10 bases between. The V gene's germline CDR1 is MDHEN and CDR2 SYDVKM. The CDR3: CASSLSVATQETQYF. The CDR3 nucleotides are TGTGCCAGCAGTTTATCGGTCGCGACCCAAGAGACCCAGTACTTC.